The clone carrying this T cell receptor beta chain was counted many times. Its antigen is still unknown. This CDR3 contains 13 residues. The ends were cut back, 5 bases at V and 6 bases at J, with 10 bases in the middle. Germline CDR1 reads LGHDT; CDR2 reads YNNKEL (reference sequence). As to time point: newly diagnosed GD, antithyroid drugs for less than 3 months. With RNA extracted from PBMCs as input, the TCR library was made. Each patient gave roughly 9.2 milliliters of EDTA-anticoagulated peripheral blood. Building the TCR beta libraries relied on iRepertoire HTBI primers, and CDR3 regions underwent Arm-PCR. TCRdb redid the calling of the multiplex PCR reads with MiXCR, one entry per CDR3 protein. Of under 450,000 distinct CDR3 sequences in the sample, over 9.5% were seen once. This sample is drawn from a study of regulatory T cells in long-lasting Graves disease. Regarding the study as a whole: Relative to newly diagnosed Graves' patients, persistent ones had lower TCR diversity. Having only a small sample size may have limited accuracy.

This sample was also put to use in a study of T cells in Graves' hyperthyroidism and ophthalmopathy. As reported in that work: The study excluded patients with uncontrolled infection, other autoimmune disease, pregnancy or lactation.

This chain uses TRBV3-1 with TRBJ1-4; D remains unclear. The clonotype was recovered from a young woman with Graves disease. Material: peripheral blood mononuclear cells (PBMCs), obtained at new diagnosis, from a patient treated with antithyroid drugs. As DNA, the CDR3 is TGTGCCAGCAGCTCCTCATTTCATGAAAAACTGTTTTTT. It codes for CASSSSFHEKLFF. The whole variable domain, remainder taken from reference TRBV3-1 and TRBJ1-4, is DTAVSQTPKYLVTQMGNDKSIKCEQNLGHDTMYWYKQDSKKFLKIMFSYNNKELIINETVPNRFSPKSPDKAHLNLHINSLELGDSAVYFCASSSSFHEKLFFGSGTQLSVL.